The clone carrying this T cell receptor (beta chain) is medium-sized by share. TCRdb analysed the RT-PCR reads with MiXCR anew, one entry per CDR3 protein. There are approximately 1,600 distinct CDR3 sequences in the sample; 7.2% occur only once, and less than 20% lies in the top ten. This specimen comes from a study of patients and donors after allogeneic stem cell transplantation. The TCR was taken from a human donor who was either an allogeneic HSCT recipient or a stem cell or donor lymphocyte infusion donor (not recorded which). It is not recorded whose cells these are; they may come from a transplant donor. The sequencing sample was made of blood, either unsorted or a sorted T cell fraction (not recorded which).

The CDR3 loop is CASRLRLAGSYEQFF. DNA of the CDR3: TGTGCCAGCAGGCTTCGACTAGCGGGGTCTTATGAGCAGTTCTTC. The rearrangement joins TRBV7-3 to TRBJ2-1, with 11 positions matching TRBD2. J was trimmed by 8 bases and V by 6 bases; bases with no gene match: 9. Germline CDR1 reads SGHTA; CDR2 reads FQGTGA. The CDR3 totals 15 residues. Supplemented by reference TRBV7-3 and TRBJ2-1, the full variable domain reads GAGVSQTPSNKVTEKGKYVELRCDPISGHTALYWYRQSLGQGPEFLIYFQGTGAADDSGLPNDRFFAVRPEGSVSTLKIQRTERGDSAVYLCASRLRLAGSYEQFFGPGTRLTVL.